What follows are 23 T cell receptor beta chains derived from one specimen sequenced in a study of blood T cell repertoires in COVID-19. The repertoire was sequenced with immunoSEQ multiplex PCR; TCRdb's copy has only in-frame clones and lacks some. The data contain some 54,000 clones, more than 85% of them seen just once; the ten biggest clones take up approximately 2.5%. Source material: peripheral blood. These receptors were collected from a man aged 55 to 70 with acute or convalescent COVID-19.

This chain links TRBV19 with TRBJ1-5; 7 bases match TRBD1. The CDR3 contains 13 residues. The V segment lost 3 bases and the J segment 9 bases; nucleotides outside the gene matches: 5. The germline CDR1 and CDR2 sequences are LNHDA and SQIVND (reference sequence). DNA of the CDR3: TGTGCCAGTAGTATCGATTACAGGGGGCCCCAGCATTTT. It encodes CASSIDYRGPQHF.

The gene calls are TRBV14 and TRBJ1-4; D is unclear. Trimming cost V 1 base and J 3 bases, with 3 bases left between them. This CDR3 contains 13 residues. Germline V gives CDR1 SGHDN, CDR2 FVKESK. The CDR3 DNA is TGTGCCAGCAGCCAAGTAGCTAATGAAAAACTGTTTTTT. This codes for CASSQVANEKLFF. The whole variable domain, filled in from reference TRBV14 and TRBJ1-4, reads EAGVTQFPSHSVIEKGQTVTLRCDPISGHDNLYWYRRVMGKEIKFLLHFVKESKQDESGMPNNRFLAERTGGTYSTLKVQPAELEDSGVYFCASSQVANEKLFFGSGTQLSVL.

The chain has TRBV6-1 and TRBJ2-3, with TRBD2 matching over 14 bases. Germline CDR1 is MNHNS and CDR2 is SASEGT. The CDR3 is 17 amino acids. With V trimmed by 4 bases and J by 2 bases, 5 bases remained unmatched. The chain's CDR3 is CASSARLAGGSTDTQYF. CDR3 in DNA: TGTGCCAGCAGTGCGAGACTAGCGGGAGGGTCCACAGATACGCAGTATTTT.

The genes are TRBV3-1 (or the pseudogene TRBV3-2) and TRBJ1-2; no firm D call. Trimming cost V 1 base and J 4 bases, with 7 bases left between them. Germline V gives CDR1 LGHDT, CDR2 YNNKEL (reference sequence). The CDR3 has 13 residues. The DNA of the CDR3 is TGTGCCAGCAGCCAAGGGCACAGCTATGGCTACACCTTC. Its translation is CASSQGHSYGYTF.

The V and J genes are TRBV18 and TRBJ1-2; 11 nucleotides match TRBD1. V gave up 2 bases and J gave up 4 bases; unmatched junction bases: 6. This CDR3 is built from 16 residues. Germline V gives CDR1 KGHSH, CDR2 LQKENI. CDR3 region: CASSPVGQGAPYGYTF. The CDR3 nucleotides read TGTGCCAGCTCACCAGTAGGACAGGGGGCACCCTATGGCTACACCTTC.

J is TRBJ2-1 and V is TRBV7-3, with a possible D match to TRBD1 (5 bases). The CDR3 runs to 14 residues. V was pared by 5 bases and J by 4 bases, with 12 bases between. Germline lookup yields CDR1 SGHTA and CDR2 FQGTGA. For the CDR3, the DNA is TGTGCCAGCAGCCAGGGAATCGGGTACAATGAGCAGTTCTTC. It yields the protein CASSQGIGYNEQFF.

The gene calls are TRBV6-5 and TRBJ2-1; the D gene is possibly TRBD2 (6 bases). The germline gives CDR1 MNHEY, CDR2 SVGAGI. CDR3 size: 15 residues. Trimming removed 5 bases from V and 9 bases from J, with 20 bases in between. This chain's CDR3 is CASSHSGVRVSEQFF. The DNA of the CDR3 is TGTGCCAGCAGTCATTCGGGAGTTAGAGTAAGTGAGCAGTTCTTC.

The chain is built from TRBV15 and TRBJ1-5; perhaps TRBD1 as D (5 bases). The V end was cut by 3 bases, the J end by 3 bases, with 12 bases between. The CDR3 length is 15 residues. Per germline, CDR1 LNHNV and CDR2 YYDKDF (reference sequence). CDR3 sequence: CATSRAPGYNQPQHF. As DNA, the CDR3 is TGTGCCACCAGCAGGGCCCCAGGGTACAATCAGCCCCAGCATTTT.

This clone was counted only a few times. The chain joins TRBV9 to TRBJ2-1; the D gene is possibly TRBD2 (5 bases). CDR3 length: 14 residues. In germline, CDR1 is SGDLS, CDR2 YYNGEE. Trimming stripped 4 bases from V and 3 bases from J, with 11 bases between. CDR3 sequence reads: CASSPVTSYNEQFF. CDR3 in DNA: TGTGCCAGCAGCCCAGTAACTAGCTACAATGAGCAGTTCTTC. The full variable domain, completed using reference TRBV9 and TRBJ2-1, is DSGVTQTPKHLITATGQRVTLRCSPRSGDLSVYWYQQSLDQGLQFLIQYYNGEERAKGNILERFSAQQFPDLHSELNLSSLELGDSALYFCASSPVTSYNEQFFGPGTRLTVL.

V gene TRBV29-1 combines with J gene TRBJ2-3; weak D call: TRBD1 (5 bases). Deletions cut 7 bases from V and 5 bases from J, with 10 bases between. This CDR3 is 11 amino acids long. The germline CDR1 and CDR2 sequences are SQVTM and ANQGSEA. The CDR3 region has the DNA TGCAGCGGGGGCGCGGTAGATACGCAGTATTTT. This gives the protein CSGGAVDTQYF.

The V and J genes are TRBV5-4 and TRBJ2-5, with 10 bases matching TRBD1. Unmatched junction bases numbered 10, after V lost 7 bases and J lost 4 bases. The CDR3 contains 15 residues. Per germline, CDR1 SGHNT and CDR2 YYREEE (reference sequence). CDR3 region: CASELDRGRGETQYF. The CDR3 DNA is TGTGCCAGCGAACTCGACAGGGGGCGCGGAGAGACCCAGTACTTC.

The rearrangement uses TRBV6-2 or TRBV6-3 and TRBJ2-7, with D possibly TRBD1 on 6 matching bases. The CDR3 loop spans 14 amino acids. The V end lost 5 bases, the J end lost 2 bases, and 13 bases lay between the germline ends. CDR1 MNHEY and CDR2 SVGEGT come from the germline V gene. CDR3 nucleotides: TGTGCCAGCAGTCTCGACGGACAGACCTACGAGCAGTACTTC. The encoded protein is CASSLDGQTYEQYF.

The chain carries TRBV7-8 and TRBJ2-2; D is possibly TRBD2 (5 bases). This CDR3 is built from 15 residues. V was cut by 0 bases and J by 7 bases, with 12 bases left in between. CDR1 and CDR2 (germline): SGHVS, FQNEAQ. The CDR3 sequence is CASSLAHEGHGELFF. DNA for the CDR3: TGTGCCAGCAGCTTAGCGCACGAGGGTCACGGGGAGCTGTTTTTT.

The DNA of the CDR3 is TGTGCCAGCAGCTCATGGACAGGGGGGGAGACCCAGTACTTC. This gives the protein CASSSWTGGETQYF. This rearrangement joins TRBV7-2 to TRBJ2-5, with 10 bases fitting TRBD1. The length of the CDR3 is 14 residues. Germline trimming cut 4 bases from V and 5 bases from J; bases unmatched to any gene: 4. The germline V gene has CDR1 SGHTA and CDR2 FQGNSA.

This rearrangement joins TRBV7-9 to TRBJ2-3; D might be TRBD2 (5 bases). This CDR3 comprises 15 residues. Trimming left V 5 bases short and J 0 bases short, with 12 bases between. Germline CDR1 SEHNR, CDR2 FQNEAQ (reference sequence). The DNA for the CDR3 is TGTGCCAGCAGCCCGGGGAGTCCTAGCACAGATACGCAGTATTTT. Its protein product is CASSPGSPSTDTQYF.

The CDR3 loop reads CATRGSGVAKNIQYF. As DNA, the CDR3 is TGTGCCACCCGGGGGTCCGGAGTAGCCAAAAACATTCAGTACTTC. V is TRBV15 and J is TRBJ2-4, with a weak D call TRBD2 (6 bases). Germline CDR1 and CDR2: LNHNV and YYDKDF (reference sequence). V dropped 8 bases and J dropped 0 bases, with 14 bases sitting between them. The CDR3 length is 15 residues.

This CDR3 reads CASSQDLSAGAGYGYTF. DNA of the CDR3: TGCGCCAGCAGCCAAGATCTCAGCGCAGGGGCAGGATATGGCTACACCTTC. The chain joins TRBV4-3 to TRBJ1-2; the D gene is possibly TRBD1 (6 bases). Trimming left V 0 bases short and J 5 bases short, with 19 bases between. Germline V gives CDR1 LGHNA, CDR2 YSLEER. The CDR3 contains 17 residues.

This chain joins TRBV28 and TRBJ2-3, with D maybe TRBD2 (6 bases). The V gene lost 6 bases and the J gene lost 1 base, with 17 bases spanning the gap. The germline V gene has CDR1 MDHEN and CDR2 SYDVKM. CDR3 length equals 16 residues. The CDR3 DNA reads TGTGCCAGCAGGCTCCCTAGCGCAGCAGGCACAGATACGCAGTATTTT. It yields the protein CASRLPSAAGTDTQYF.

The chain carries TRBV28 and TRBJ1-2; D not resolved. V lost 3 bases to trimming and J lost 6 bases, with 8 bases between them. Germline assignment: CDR1 MDHEN and CDR2 SYDVKM. This CDR3 is built from 12 residues. The CDR3 loop is CASSFSKNGYTF. CDR3 in DNA: TGTGCCAGCAGTTTTAGTAAGAATGGCTACACCTTC.

The CDR3 loop is CASSPGLAAYQETQYF. For the CDR3, the DNA is TGTGCCAGCAGTCCCGGACTAGCGGCTTATCAAGAGACCCAGTACTTC. The chain carries TRBV28 and TRBJ2-5; TRBD2 matches at 10 bases. CDR3 length: 16 amino acids. Germline V CDR1 and CDR2: MDHEN, SYDVKM. The V and J ends lost 5 bases and 2 bases, in that order; junction bases with no gene match: 8.

CDR3 bases: TGTGCCAGCAGCTTGGCCGACAGGAACACTGAAGCTTTCTTT. It translates to CASSLADRNTEAFF. The chain combines TRBV5-4 with TRBJ1-1; TRBD1 might be the D (5 bases). Germline V gene data show CDR1 as SGHNT and CDR2 as YYREEE (reference sequence). The CDR3 runs 14 residues. Trimming cost V 0 bases and J 1 base, with 7 bases left between them.

The V gene is TRBV7-3, the J gene TRBJ2-3, with TRBD2 matching 12 bases. Germline V gene data show CDR1 as SGHTA and CDR2 as FQGTGA. This CDR3 has 17 residues. The trim removed 5 bases at V and 7 bases at J, leaving 13 bases unmatched. The CDR3, as DNA: TGTGCCAGCAGCGTAAACCCGCTAGCGGGAGGGGGTAATACGCAGTATTTT. Translation: CASSVNPLAGGGNTQYF. Variable domain in full (rest from reference TRBV7-3 and TRBJ2-3): GAGVSQTPSNKVTEKGKYVELRCDPISGHTALYWYRQSLGQGPEFLIYFQGTGAADDSGLPNDRFFAVRPEGSVSTLKIQRTERGDSAVYLCASSVNPLAGGGNTQYFGPGTRLTVL.

Comment on this clone: One junction end disagrees with the germline gene, perhaps due to a read error. V and J are TRBV4-3 and TRBJ2-2; D may be TRBD2 (5 bases). CDR1 and CDR2 from the germline V gene are LGHNA and YSLEER. The length of the CDR3 is 16 residues. The CDR3, as DNA: TGCGCCAGCAGTCAAGATCTACGGGAGAACACCGGGGAGCTGTTTTTT. Protein product: CASSQDLRENTGELFF.